Below, 27 T cell receptor beta chains from the same sample are listed, as sequenced in a study of early T cells in non-severe SARS-CoV-2 infection. TCRdb itself ran the 5' RACE reads through MiXCR, one entry per CDR3 protein. The sample includes about 98,000 distinct CDR3 sequences, around 13% of them seen just once. Material: whole blood. Receptors were obtained from an adult who was a healthcare worker with PCR-confirmed SARS-CoV-2 infection or an uninfected control (not recorded which).

This clonotype was seen more than once but under ten times. The rearrangement joins TRBV28 to TRBJ2-4, with D perhaps matching TRBD1 or TRBD2 (5 bases each). V was clipped by 5 bases and J by 1 base, with 12 bases between them. The CDR3 has 15 residues. Looked up from germline, CDR1 is MDHEN and CDR2 is SYDVKM. The CDR3 nucleotides are TGTGCCAGCAGTCCCCGGGGCCAGGCCAAAAACATTCAGTACTTC. Translated: CASSPRGQAKNIQYF.

The chain employs TRBV28 and TRBJ1-5; D is ambiguous. Germline V CDR1 and CDR2: MDHEN, SYDVKM. Trimming removed 5 bases from V and 3 bases from J, with 5 bases in between. This CDR3 comprises 12 residues. In DNA, the CDR3 is TGTGCCAGCAGTCCCCACAATCAGCCCCAGCATTTT. Protein product: CASSPHNQPQHF.

This clonotype came up a few times. The chain joins TRBV7-2 to TRBJ2-7, with 12 bases matching TRBD2. Germline values: CDR1 SGHTA, CDR2 FQGNSA. The CDR3 runs to 14 residues. Germline trimming cut 4 bases from V and 6 bases from J; bases unmatched to any gene: 4. The CDR3 bases are TGTGCCAGCAGCTCACTAGCGGGAGGATTCGAGCAGTACTTC. Translated, it gives CASSSLAGGFEQYF.

This clonotype has a handful of counts. The chain employs TRBV29-1 and TRBJ2-2; no firm D call. The germline CDR1 and CDR2 sequences are SQVTM and ANQGSEA. V lost 1 base, J lost 1 base, and 1 base lay in between. The CDR3 is made up of 12 amino acids. The CDR3 DNA follows: TGCAGCGTTGAAGGGAACACCGGGGAGCTGTTTTTT. Its protein product is CSVEGNTGELFF.

This clonotype was seen only a few times. V and J are TRBV7-6 and TRBJ1-3; 7 nucleotides align to TRBD1. Germline CDR1 SGHVS, CDR2 FNYEAQ. This CDR3 has 16 amino acids. Unmatched junction bases numbered 9, after V lost 5 bases and J lost 2 bases. Here the CDR3 DNA reads TGTGCCAGCAGCCTCCAGACAGGGTTGGCTGGAAACACCATATATTTT. Its translation: CASSLQTGLAGNTIYF.

The chain carries TRBV7-6 and TRBJ2-2, with 7 bases identical to TRBD2. Looked up from germline, CDR1 is SGHVS and CDR2 is FNYEAQ. CDR3 length: 16 amino acids. V lost 5 bases to trimming and J lost 3 bases; unmatched junction nucleotides: 9. The CDR3 here is CASSQAGGSYTGELFF. CDR3 nucleotides: TGTGCCAGCAGCCAGGCCGGGGGGTCCTACACCGGGGAGCTGTTTTTT.

This clonotype was seen a few times. V usage is TRBV28 and J usage is TRBJ2-3, with 8 bases lining up with TRBD2. The junction had 11 bases not matched to a gene; V was cut back by 6 bases and J by 3 bases. The CDR3 totals 16 residues. The germline V gene has CDR1 MDHEN and CDR2 SYDVKM. This CDR3 is CASSQSPGLGTDTQYF. CDR3 DNA: TGTGCCAGCAGCCAATCTCCGGGACTAGGGACAGATACGCAGTATTTT.

The chain combines TRBV10-1 with TRBJ1-1; D gene unclear. The V end lost 3 bases, the J end lost 1 base, and 6 bases lay between the germline ends. The CDR3 is 13 residues long. Looked up from germline, CDR1 is WNHNN and CDR2 is SYGVQD (reference sequence). CDR3 residues: CASSEHWNTEAFF. The CDR3 bases are TGCGCCAGCAGTGAACATTGGAACACTGAAGCTTTCTTT.

This clonotype occurred a few times. The CDR3 protein is CASTGAYEQYF. CDR3 DNA: TGTGCCAGCACCGGGGCCTACGAGCAGTACTTC. The rearrangement uses TRBV2 and TRBJ2-7; maybe TRBD2 (5 bases). V lost 7 bases to trimming and J lost 2 bases, with 6 bases between them. Germline V CDR1 and CDR2: SNHLY, FYNNEI. This CDR3 is 11 amino acids long.

The chain links TRBV11-2 to TRBJ2-7, with D perhaps matching TRBD2 (6 bases). Germline lookup yields CDR1 SGHAT and CDR2 FQNNGV. V gave up 1 base and J gave up 5 bases, with 15 bases separating them. CDR3 length: 15 amino acids. CDR3 region: CASSLASRLGNEQYF. The CDR3 DNA is TGTGCCAGCAGCTTAGCGTCGCGACTAGGGAACGAGCAGTACTTC.

J is TRBJ1-2 and V is TRBV29-1; D is unclear. V was trimmed by 6 bases and J by 7 bases, leaving 18 bases between them. The CDR3 runs to 13 residues. Germline V gives CDR1 SQVTM, CDR2 ANQGSEA. The CDR3 here is CSVNGGRQVGYTF. Written as DNA, the CDR3 is TGCAGCGTAAATGGAGGGCGGCAAGTTGGCTACACCTTC.

This clonotype was detected a few times. The chain carries TRBV2 and TRBJ2-1; D is unresolved. The V and J ends lost 8 bases and 8 bases respectively, with 10 bases between them. This CDR3 region has 11 residues. Per the germline V gene, CDR1 is SNHLY and CDR2 is FYNNEI. Here the CDR3 reads CASQVYDEQFF. The CDR3 coding sequence is TGTGCCAGCCAGGTTTATGATGAGCAGTTCTTC.

The CDR3 protein is CASSLGSVNEKLFF. The CDR3 DNA sequence: TGTGCCAGCAGTTTGGGCAGTGTCAATGAAAAACTGTTTTTT. The chain carries TRBV12-3 or TRBV12-4 and TRBJ1-4; unclear D gene. V was shortened by 3 bases and J by 5 bases, with 10 bases between the two germline ends. CDR3 size: 14 residues.

This clonotype was seen repeatedly, ten times or more. The chain employs TRBV7-8 and TRBJ2-3; D unclear. The V end lost 5 bases, the J end lost 5 bases, and 8 bases lay between the germline ends. CDR1 SGHVS and CDR2 FQNEAQ come from the germline V gene. CDR3 length: 12 amino acids. In nucleotides, the CDR3 is TGTGCCAGCAGCCCCTCTCGAGATACGCAGTATTTT. Translation gives CASSPSRDTQYF.

This clonotype was observed a few times. The rearrangement joins TRBV7-3 to TRBJ2-5; 7 bases map to TRBD2. Trimming cost V 2 bases and J 4 bases; bases outside gene matches: 1. The CDR3 is made up of 13 amino acids. Germline CDR1 reads SGHTA; CDR2 reads FQGTGA. CDR3 nucleotide sequence: TGTGCCAGCAGCTTATGGGGGGGAGAGACCCAGTACTTC. It is translated as CASSLWGGETQYF.

This chain uses TRBV28 with TRBJ2-7, with D uncertain. Germline CDR1 reads MDHEN; CDR2 reads SYDVKM. The CDR3 is made up of 16 amino acids. V was clipped by 5 bases and J by 3 bases, with 20 bases between them. This CDR3 reads CASSVGAAVTGYEQYF. The CDR3 nucleotides are TGTGCCAGCAGTGTAGGCGCCGCAGTTACCGGCTACGAGCAGTACTTC.

The rearrangement joins TRBV5-1 to TRBJ1-5, with D uncertain. V was shortened by 5 bases and J by 0 bases, with 12 bases between the two germline ends. This CDR3 region has 15 residues. Germline V gene sequence: CDR1 SGHRS, CDR2 YFSETQ. CDR3 loop: CASSPTPNSNQPQHF. For the CDR3, the DNA is TGCGCCAGCAGTCCTACACCTAATAGCAATCAGCCCCAGCATTTT. Based on the CDR3 plus reference TRBV5-1 and TRBJ1-5, the full variable domain is KAGVTQTPRYLIKTRGQQVTLSCSPISGHRSVSWYQQTPGQGLQFLFEYFSETQRNKGNFPGRFSGRQFSNSRSEMNVSTLELGDSALYLCASSPTPNSNQPQHFGDGTRLSIL.

This rearrangement joins TRBV2 to TRBJ2-3; 7 bases line up with TRBD2. The V gene's germline CDR1 is SNHLY and CDR2 FYNNEI. The CDR3 sequence is 15 residues long. With V trimmed by 2 bases and J by 3 bases, 5 bases remained unmatched. In DNA form, the CDR3 reads TGTGCCAGCAGTGAATCGTTGCGGGGGACAGATACGCAGTATTTT. Its protein product is CASSESLRGTDTQYF.

The chain links TRBV6-4 to TRBJ2-2; D remains ambiguous. There are 14 residues in the CDR3. V was trimmed by 7 bases and J by 1 base, leaving 10 bases between them. Looked up from germline, CDR1 is MRHNA and CDR2 is SNTAGT. The CDR3 protein is CASIFSLNTGELFF. CDR3 sequence (DNA): TGTGCCAGCATATTCAGCTTGAACACCGGGGAGCTGTTTTTT.

This clonotype has a count of ten or more. The genes are TRBV2 and TRBJ2-7; D perhaps matches TRBD1 (5 bases). Germline CDR1 reads SNHLY; CDR2 reads FYNNEI. CDR3 length: 13 amino acids. Deletions cut 8 bases from V and 5 bases from J, with 16 bases between. CDR3 coding DNA: TGTGCCAGCGTCTTGGCAGGGCCCAACGAGCAGTACTTC. This translates into CASVLAGPNEQYF.

A remark on this clonotype: At one of its ends the junction is not consistent with the germline gene, which may arise from a read error. The rearrangement uses TRBV5-4 and TRBJ1-4; D remains ambiguous. This CDR3 comprises 12 residues. From germline, CDR1 is SGHNT and CDR2 YYREEE (reference sequence). The CDR3 DNA reads TGTGCCAGCAGCTACCTTAATGTAAAACTGTTTTTT. Amino acids: CASSYLNVKLFF.

This sequence joins TRBV13 and TRBJ2-2; no definite D call. Trimming stripped 5 bases from V and 4 bases from J, with 17 bases between. CDR1 PRHDT and CDR2 FYEKMQ come from the germline V gene (reference sequence). The CDR3 length is 16 residues. The CDR3 DNA is TGTGCCAGCAGCCGTGAAGTAGTAACTTTCACCGGGGAGCTGTTTTTT. Translating it yields CASSREVVTFTGELFF. The full variable domain, completed using reference TRBV13 and TRBJ2-2, is AAGVIQSPRHLIKEKRETATLKCYPIPRHDTVYWYQQGPGQDPQFLISFYEKMQSDKGSIPDRFSAQQFSDYHSELNMSSLELGDSALYFCASSREVVTFTGELFFGEGSRLTVL.

This clonotype was seen a handful of times. This chain connects TRBV20-1 to TRBJ1-2; D is possibly TRBD1 (5 bases). CDR1 is DFQATT and CDR2 is SNEGSKA in the germline V gene (reference sequence). The ends were cut back, 6 bases at V and 6 bases at J, with 11 bases in the middle. This CDR3 region has 11 residues. The CDR3: CSAMGVDGYTF. The DNA for the CDR3 is TGCAGTGCCATGGGGGTGGATGGCTACACCTTC.

This clonotype was recorded many times. The chain carries TRBV20-1 and TRBJ1-4, with TRBD1 matching 8 bases. CDR1 and CDR2 (germline): DFQATT, SNEGSKA (reference sequence). The CDR3 spans 14 residues. With 0 bases clipped from V and 6 bases from J, the junction kept 3 bases outside the gene matches. The CDR3 reads CSARDDRGDEKLFF. The CDR3 DNA reads TGCAGTGCTAGAGATGACAGGGGAGATGAAAAACTGTTTTTT.

The genes are TRBV24-1 and TRBJ2-1; D is uncertain. V gave up 4 bases and J gave up 4 bases, with 1 base separating them. The CDR3 totals 11 residues. Looked up from germline, CDR1 is KGHDR and CDR2 is SFDVKD. CDR3 in DNA: TGTGCCACCAGTGAGTACAATGAGCAGTTCTTC. This codes for CATSEYNEQFF.

This clonotype was seen only a few times. The chain is built from TRBV20-1 and TRBJ1-1, with TRBD1 as a possible D gene (5 bases). Germline-derived CDR1 and CDR2 are DFQATT and SNEGSKA (reference sequence). This CDR3 has 14 amino acids. Trimming removed 2 bases from V and 1 base from J, with 11 bases in between. For the CDR3, the DNA is TGCAGTGCTAGATCCGGGGCTAGGAACACTGAAGCTTTCTTT. This gives the protein CSARSGARNTEAFF.

V and J are TRBV6-6 and TRBJ2-5; 7 nucleotides match TRBD2. V gave up 4 bases and J gave up 5 bases; unmatched junction bases: 13. The CDR3 is 16 residues long. The V gene's germline CDR1 is MNHNY and CDR2 SVGAGI (reference sequence). The CDR3 coding sequence is TGTGCCAGCAGTTCGCTCCAGACTAGCCAGACGGAGACCCAGTACTTC. Protein: CASSSLQTSQTETQYF.